This TCR beta chain was recorded in a study of T and B cells in COVID-19 patients. Study-wide background: Blood was sampled from COVID-19 patients who were either actively infected or recovered.

Germline loops: CDR1 SGHNT, CDR2 YENEEA. V gave up 2 bases and J gave up 11 bases, with 24 bases separating them. The CDR3 spans 16 residues. General study findings and limits: In COVID-19 patients, T cell receptor beta variable and joining gene use was reportedly strongly skewed. Of 2,000 to 2,500 TCR clusters found only in the recovered cohort, approximately 34 had low generation probability. Highly clonal in active COVID-19, TRB repertoires exceeded healthy-donor diversity and richness at recovery.

Multiplex PCR with BIOMED2 TRB-A/B primer pools amplified TRB rearrangements. Using its own MiXCR run on the multiplex PCR reads, TCRdb lists one record per CDR3 protein. The sample consists of about 8,900 distinct CDR3 sequences, over 35% of them appearing once. TRB was amplified from about 260-540 ng of blood genomic DNA. Points on this clonotype: Its antigen is still unknown. This may stem from a read error, because a much larger clone lies one nucleotide away.

The chain is built from TRBV11-3 and TRBJ2-5; the D gene is possibly TRBD1 (6 bases). Sequenced: blood. This clonotype was obtained from a human donor with active COVID-19. The CDR3 region has the DNA TGTGCCAGCAGCTTAATAGGGCAGGGGATGTCTGATGAGCAGTACTTC. It codes for CASSLIGQGMSDEQYF.